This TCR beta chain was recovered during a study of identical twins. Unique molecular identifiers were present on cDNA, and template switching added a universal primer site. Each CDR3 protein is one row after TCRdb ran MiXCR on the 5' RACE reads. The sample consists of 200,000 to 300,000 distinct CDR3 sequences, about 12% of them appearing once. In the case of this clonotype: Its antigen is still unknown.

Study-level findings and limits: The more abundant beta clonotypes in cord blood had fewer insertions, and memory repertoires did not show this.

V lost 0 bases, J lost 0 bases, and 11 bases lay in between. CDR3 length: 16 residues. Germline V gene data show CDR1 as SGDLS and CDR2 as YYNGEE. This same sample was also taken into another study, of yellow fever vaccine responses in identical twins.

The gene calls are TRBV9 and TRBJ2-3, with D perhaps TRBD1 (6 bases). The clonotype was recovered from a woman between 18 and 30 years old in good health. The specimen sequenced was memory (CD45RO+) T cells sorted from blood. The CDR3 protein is CASSVAVGQSTDTQYF. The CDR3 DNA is TGTGCCAGCAGCGTAGCAGTAGGACAGAGCACAGATACGCAGTATTTT. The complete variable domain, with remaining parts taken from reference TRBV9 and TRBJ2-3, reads DSGVTQTPKHLITATGQRVTLRCSPRSGDLSVYWYQQSLDQGLQFLIQYYNGEERAKGNILERFSAQQFPDLHSELNLSSLELGDSALYFCASSVAVGQSTDTQYFGPGTRLTVL.